This TCR beta chain was sequenced for a study of CD8 T cells in Susac syndrome. RNA amounts of 0.5 to 1 ug underwent reverse transcription with random hexamers. Amplification of TCR beta CDR3 used immunoSEQ multiplex PCR across 54 Vbeta and 13 Jbeta. TCRdb analysed the immunoSEQ multiplex PCR reads with MiXCR anew, one entry per CDR3 protein. This sample has about 210,000 distinct CDR3 sequences; 95% occur once, and the top ten carry 0.08% to 0.095%. Germline values: CDR1 SNHLY, CDR2 FYNNEI. The CDR3 has 15 amino acids. V shed 0 bases and J 6 bases; nucleotides not matched to a gene: 5. Sequencing of TCR beta was carried out in blood CD8+ and CD4+ T cells.

V is TRBV2 and J is TRBJ2-5, with 9 nucleotides matching TRBD1. This receptor was identified in a human donor with multiple sclerosis. Sequenced material: CD4+ T cells from PBMCs. CDR3 DNA sequence: TGTGCCAGCAGTGAAGCTGGGACAGGGACGAAGACCCAGTACTTC. Residues: CASSEAGTGTKTQYF.